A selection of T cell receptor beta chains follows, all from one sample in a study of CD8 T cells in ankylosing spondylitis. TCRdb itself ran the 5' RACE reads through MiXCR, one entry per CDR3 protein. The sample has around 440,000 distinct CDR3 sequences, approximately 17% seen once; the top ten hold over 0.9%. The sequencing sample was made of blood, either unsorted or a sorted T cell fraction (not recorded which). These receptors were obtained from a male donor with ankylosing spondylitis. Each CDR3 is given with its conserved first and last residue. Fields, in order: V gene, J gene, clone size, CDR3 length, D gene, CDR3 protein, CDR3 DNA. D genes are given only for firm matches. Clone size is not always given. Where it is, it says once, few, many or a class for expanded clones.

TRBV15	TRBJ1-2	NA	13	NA	CATSSTKGRGYTF	TGTGCCACCAGCAGCACCAAGGGGCGTGGCTACACCTTC
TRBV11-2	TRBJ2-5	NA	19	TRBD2	CASSFSVGLAGGGQETQYF	TGTGCCAGCAGCTTCTCAGTAGGACTAGCGGGAGGGGGCCAAGAGACCCAGTACTTC
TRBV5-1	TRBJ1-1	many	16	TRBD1	CASSRGQGKMNTEAFF	TGCGCCAGCAGCAGAGGACAGGGCAAAATGAACACTGAAGCTTTCTTT
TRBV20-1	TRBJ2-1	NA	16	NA	CSAPGGTGRGNNEQFF	TGCAGTGCACCGGGGGGGACAGGTAGGGGTAACAATGAGCAGTTCTTC
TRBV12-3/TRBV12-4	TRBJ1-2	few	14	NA	CASSTGVGAGGYTF	TGTGCCAGCAGCACGGGGGTGGGGGCTGGTGGCTACACCTTC
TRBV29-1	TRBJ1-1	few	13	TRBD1	CSVGDRADTEAFF	TGCAGCGTTGGGGACAGGGCGGACACTGAAGCTTTCTTT
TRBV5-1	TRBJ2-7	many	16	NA	CASSSAQKGLNYEQYF	TGCGCCAGCAGCTCCGCGCAGAAAGGTTTGAACTACGAGCAGTACTTC
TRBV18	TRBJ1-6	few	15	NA	CASSPNRQGNSPLHF	TGTGCCAGCTCACCAAACAGACAAGGGAATTCACCCCTCCACTTT
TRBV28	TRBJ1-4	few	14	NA	CASSFSTHTGPLFF	TGTGCCAGCAGTTTCTCAACCCACACGGGCCCTCTGTTTTTT
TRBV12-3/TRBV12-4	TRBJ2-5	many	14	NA	CASTPGAIGETQYF	TGTGCCAGCACCCCAGGGGCGATCGGAGAGACCCAGTACTTC
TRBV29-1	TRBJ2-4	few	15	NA	CSVGGGTIAKNIQYF	TGCAGCGTTGGGGGGGGGACAATAGCCAAAAACATTCAGTACTTC
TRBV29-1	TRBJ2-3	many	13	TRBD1	CSYDRGATDTQYF	TGCAGTTACGACAGGGGAGCGACAGATACGCAGTATTTT
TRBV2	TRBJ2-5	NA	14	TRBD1	CASGRDREQETQYF	TGTGCCAGCGGCCGGGACAGGGAACAAGAGACCCAGTACTTC
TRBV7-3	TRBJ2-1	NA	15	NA	CASSAGQTKVNEQFF	TGTGCCAGCAGCGCGGGACAGACAAAAGTCAATGAGCAGTTCTTC
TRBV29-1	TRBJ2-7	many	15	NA	CSVEASVGSRNEQYF	TGCAGCGTTGAAGCCTCTGTAGGGTCAAGGAACGAGCAGTACTTC
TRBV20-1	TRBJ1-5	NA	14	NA	CSARGPGINQPQHF	TGCAGTGCTAGGGGGCCAGGGATCAATCAGCCCCAGCATTTT
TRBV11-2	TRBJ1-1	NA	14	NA	CASSGRRGITEAFF	TGTGCCAGCAGCGGCCGACGAGGGATCACTGAAGCTTTCTTT
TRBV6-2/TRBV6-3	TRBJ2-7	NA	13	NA	CASDSSRNYEQYF	TGTGCCAGCGACAGTTCCCGTAACTACGAGCAGTACTTC
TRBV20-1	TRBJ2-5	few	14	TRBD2	CSARGSGGAKTQYF	TGCAGTGCTAGAGGTAGCGGGGGGGCAAAGACCCAGTACTTC
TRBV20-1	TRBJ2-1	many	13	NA	CSAPGGRYNEQFF	TGCAGTGCTCCCGGGGGCAGGTACAATGAGCAGTTCTTC
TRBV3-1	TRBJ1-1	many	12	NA	CASSQVKGEAFF	TGTGCCAGCAGCCAAGTTAAAGGGGAAGCTTTCTTT
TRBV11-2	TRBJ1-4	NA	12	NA	CASSLGVEKLFF	TGTGCCAGCAGCTTGGGGGTTGAAAAACTGTTTTTT
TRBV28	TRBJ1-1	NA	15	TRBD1	CASNRPGQGSTEAFF	TGTGCCAGCAACCGACCCGGACAGGGTTCAACTGAAGCTTTCTTT
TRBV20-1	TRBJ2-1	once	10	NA	CSVQTEEQFF	TGCAGTGTTCAGACCGAGGAGCAGTTCTTC
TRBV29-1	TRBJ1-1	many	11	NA	CSVGSNTEAFF	TGCAGCGTTGGGTCGAACACTGAAGCTTTCTTT
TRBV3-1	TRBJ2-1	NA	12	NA	CASSQVAGEQFF	TGTGCCAGCAGCCAAGTGGCGGGTGAGCAGTTCTTC
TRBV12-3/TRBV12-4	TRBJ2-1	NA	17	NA	CASSLFGIKLMSDEQFF	TGTGCCAGCAGTTTGTTTGGGATTAAGTTAATGTCGGATGAGCAGTTCTTC
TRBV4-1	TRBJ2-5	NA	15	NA	CASSQGSDLGETQYF	TGCGCCAGCAGCCAAGGGTCAGATCTGGGGGAGACCCAGTACTTC
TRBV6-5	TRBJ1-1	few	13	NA	CASSYYGQTEAFF	TGTGCCAGCAGTTACTACGGACAGACTGAAGCTTTCTTT
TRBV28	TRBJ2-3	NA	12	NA	CASRKLGDTQYF	TGTGCCAGCAGAAAACTGGGAGATACGCAGTATTTT
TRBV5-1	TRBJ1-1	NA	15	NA	CASRIDTPTNTEAFF	TGCGCCAGCAGAATTGACACCCCGACGAACACTGAAGCTTTCTTT